A selection of T cell receptor beta chains follows, all from one sample in a study of T-cell reconstitution after alpha-beta-depleted transplantation in children. One entry per CDR3 protein results from TCRdb running MiXCR on the PCR reads. Of around 580,000 distinct CDR3 sequences listed, about 21% are singletons. The sequencing used PBMCs, mostly from graft donor cells, collected 360 days after TCRalphabeta/CD19-depleted stem cell transplant. These receptors were obtained from a boy under three years old who had a stem cell transplant for acute myeloid leukemia, so the T cells may come from the graft donor. The CDR3 runs from the conserved cysteine through the conserved F or W. D genes are given only for firm matches. The listing skips clone size in some rows; elsewhere it reads once, few, many or a size class.

>NA|TRBD1|TRBJ2-5|TRBV25-1|16
TGTGCCAGCAGTGCGGCCCCGGGACAGGAGCAAGAGACCCAGTACTTC
CASSAAPGQEQETQYF
>NA|NA|TRBJ1-5|TRBV20-1|17
TGCAGTGCTAGAGATCCCGGGGGGGACCTTACTAATCAGCCCCAGCATTTT
CSARDPGGDLTNQPQHF
>NA|NA|TRBJ2-3|TRBV3-1|17
TGTGCCAGCAGCCAAGTTGCTCCGGGACACCGTCGGGATACGCAGTATTTT
CASSQVAPGHRRDTQYF
>few|NA|TRBJ2-1|TRBV6-5|14
TGTGCCAGCAGTTACTCGATGGGGGTTAGTGAGCAGTTCTTC
CASSYSMGVSEQFF
>many|TRBD1|TRBJ1-3|TRBV28|15
TGTGCCAGCAGCCGCCGGACAGGGGGGAAGAACACCATATATTTT
CASSRRTGGKNTIYF
>few|TRBD1|TRBJ2-2|TRBV20-1|14
TGCAGTGCCCCCGGGACAGGGAAGCCCGGGGAGCTGTTTTTT
CSAPGTGKPGELFF
>NA|NA|TRBJ1-1|TRBV4-3|15
TGCGCCAGCAGCTTCGAGGAGGGGCAGTTCGCTGAAGCTTTCTTT
CASSFEEGQFAEAFF
>NA|NA|TRBJ1-3|TRBV25-1|19
TGTGCCAGCAGTGGCGCGGTCAGGGCAGAAGTTCTCTCTGGAAACACCATATATTTT
CASSGAVRAEVLSGNTIYF
>NA|NA|TRBJ2-5|TRBV5-1|15
TGCGCCAGCAGGGGGAGAGGCAGAAGCGAAGAGACCCAGTACTTC
CASRGRGRSEETQYF
>NA|NA|TRBJ2-2|TRBV15|14
TGTGCCACCAGCAGAGATCGGCCTCGCGGGGAGCTGTTTTTT
CATSRDRPRGELFF
>few|TRBD2|TRBJ2-1|TRBV20-1|16
TGCAGTGCGTGGGTAGCGGGGGCCCCTAATTACAATGAGCAGTTCTTC
CSAWVAGAPNYNEQFF
>few|NA|TRBJ1-1|TRBV4-3|17
TGCGCCAGCAGCCCGGAGATCCAGACAGTGCTAAACACTGAAGCTTTCTTT
CASSPEIQTVLNTEAFF
>NA|NA|TRBJ2-1|TRBV7-9|15
TGTGCCAGCAGCGTGATACTAAACAGGGATAATGAGCAGTTCTTC
CASSVILNRDNEQFF
>NA|NA|TRBJ2-5|TRBV5-5|15
TGTGCCAGCAGCAGCCAACTGGAGTACCAAGAGACCCAGTACTTC
CASSSQLEYQETQYF
>NA|NA|TRBJ2-7|TRBV21-1|13
TGTGCCAGCAGCAGAGGGACAGGGTGGGAGCAGTACTTC
CASSRGTGWEQYF
>many|TRBD2|TRBJ2-2|TRBV3-1|18
TGTGCCAGCAGCTCTCGGACTAGCGGGGCCTTCGGTGCCGGGGAGCTGTTTTTT
CASSSRTSGAFGAGELFF
>many|NA|TRBJ1-2|TRBV12-3/TRBV12-4|14
TGTGCCACCACCGGGCCGGGGCTACTGGGTGGCTACACCTTC
CATTGPGLLGGYTF
>NA|NA|TRBJ2-2|TRBV7-9|15
TGTGCCAGCAGCTTAGGGACAGCCTACACCGGGGAGCTGTTTTTT
CASSLGTAYTGELFF
>few|NA|TRBJ2-3|TRBV6-5|13
TGTGCCAGCAGTTACTCTAGTCTAGATACGCAGTATTTT
CASSYSSLDTQYF
>many|TRBD2|TRBJ2-5|TRBV20-1|15
TGCAGTGCTATTAACAGCGGGGGGGCCTTTGAGACCCAGTACTTC
CSAINSGGAFETQYF
>few|TRBD1|TRBJ1-2|TRBV20-1|13
TGCAGTGCCAGGGACAGGGACGGTCATGGCTACACCTTC
CSARDRDGHGYTF
>many|TRBD1|TRBJ1-2|TRBV12-3/TRBV12-4|14
TGTGCCAGCAGTTTATTGGGGACAGGGAGTGGCTACACCTTC
CASSLLGTGSGYTF
>many|TRBD1|TRBJ1-1|TRBV7-9|13
TGTGCCAGCAGCCCAGGGGGCAGGGATGAAGCTTTCTTT
CASSPGGRDEAFF
>NA|NA|TRBJ2-5|TRBV12-3/TRBV12-4|15
TGTGCCAGCAGCTACGTTGGGGGGGCCGGGGAGACCCAGTACTTC
CASSYVGGAGETQYF
>many|TRBD2|TRBJ2-2|TRBV29-1|17
TGCAGCGCCAAAGCGGGGGGGCGTTTAGGGTCCACCGGGGAGCTGTTTTTT
CSAKAGGRLGSTGELFF
>many|NA|TRBJ1-5|TRBV12-3/TRBV12-4|12
TGTGCCAGCAGTTTTGACAATCAGCCCCAGCATTTT
CASSFDNQPQHF
>many|TRBD1|TRBJ1-2|TRBV12-3/TRBV12-4|11
TGTGCCAGCAGGTACAGGGGTGGCTACACCTTC
CASRYRGGYTF
>many|NA|TRBJ1-1|TRBV12-3/TRBV12-4|13
TGTGCCAGGACGGGGGTGGAGGACACTGAAGCTTTCTTT
CARTGVEDTEAFF
>NA|TRBD2|TRBJ2-2|TRBV28|17
TGTGCCAGCAGTCACACGGGACTAGCGGGGGGGACCGGGGAGCTGTTTTTT
CASSHTGLAGGTGELFF
>many|TRBD1|TRBJ2-5|TRBV5-1|16
TGCGCCAGCAGCTTTACGGACAGGGACCCCCAAGAGACCCAGTACTTC
CASSFTDRDPQETQYF
>NA|TRBD1|TRBJ1-5|TRBV12-3/TRBV12-4|17
TGTGCCAGCAGTTTTTTCCCTAACAGGGGAAGGAATCAGCCCCAGCATTTT
CASSFFPNRGRNQPQHF
>NA|NA|TRBJ2-1|TRBV2|18
TGTGCCAGCAGTGAGAGGTTCGACGCGGGCCGGACCCTCAATGAGCAGTTCTTC
CASSERFDAGRTLNEQFF
>many|NA|TRBJ2-3|TRBV6-5|15
TGTGCCAGCAGTTACTCGGGGAGCCCCACAGATACGCAGTATTTT
CASSYSGSPTDTQYF
>few|TRBD2|TRBJ2-2|TRBV30|15
TGTGCCTGGATTGGGCGGGGGGCGAGCACCGGGGAGCTGTTTTTT
CAWIGRGASTGELFF
>few|NA|TRBJ2-7|TRBV5-1|16
TGCGCCAGCAGCTCCCGTCGGGGGCAGAGCTCCTACGAGCAGTACTTC
CASSSRRGQSSYEQYF
>NA|NA|TRBJ2-1|TRBV23-1|21
TGCGCCAGCACTCGAAGAAGGAGCGCGAGTAGTCGGCTTACAGCGAAGGATGAGCAGTTCTTC
CASTRRRSASSRLTAKDEQFF
>many|NA|TRBJ2-5|TRBV2|14
TGTGCCAGCATCCGGGGACGGGGGGCGGAGACCCAGTACTTC
CASIRGRGAETQYF
>NA|TRBD2|TRBJ2-7|TRBV6-5|12
TGTGCCAGCAGTCGACTAGCGGGGGAGCAGTACTTC
CASSRLAGEQYF
>many|NA|TRBJ2-3|TRBV7-9|14
TGTGCCAGCAGCTTAGGCCTTAGCACAGATACGCAGTATTTT
CASSLGLSTDTQYF
>many|NA|TRBJ2-3|TRBV12-3/TRBV12-4|15
TGTGCCAGCAGTTCCGGGGACACTAGCACAGATACGCAGTATTTT
CASSSGDTSTDTQYF
>NA|NA|TRBJ2-7|TRBV30|14
TGTGCCTGGATGGGGGTAAGAAGCTCCTACGAGCAGTACTTC
CAWMGVRSSYEQYF
>NA|NA|TRBJ2-2|TRBV20-1|15
TGCAGTGCTAGAGATCTTTGGGGCTCCGGCGGGGAGCTGTTTTTT
CSARDLWGSGGELFF
>few|NA|TRBJ2-1|TRBV7-2|15
TGTGCCAGCAGCTTACCAGACCGTAGGGTCAATGAGCAGTTCTTC
CASSLPDRRVNEQFF
>many|TRBD2|TRBJ2-1|TRBV11-2|15
TGTGCCAGCAGCTCGGGACTAGTCCCCAACAATGAGCAGTTCTTC
CASSSGLVPNNEQFF
>NA|TRBD1|TRBJ1-5|TRBV7-9|12
TGTGCCAGCAGCCGGGACAGTAGGCCCCAGCATTTT
CASSRDSRPQHF
>NA|NA|TRBJ2-2|TRBV7-9|14
TGTGCCAGCAGCTCCCCAGGCAGTACCGGGGAGCTGTTTTTT
CASSSPGSTGELFF
>few|NA|TRBJ1-1|TRBV29-1|13
TGCAGCGCTAGGACAGCGATGAACACTGAAGCTTTCTTT
CSARTAMNTEAFF
>few|TRBD1|TRBJ2-5|TRBV29-1|14
TGCAGCGTTAAGCCGGGACAGGGTTTAGAGACCCAGTACTTC
CSVKPGQGLETQYF
>NA|TRBD1|TRBJ1-5|TRBV7-6|17
TGTGCCAGCAGCTTAGGGGTGGGGCAGGGGGAAGATCAGCCCCAGCATTTT
CASSLGVGQGEDQPQHF
>NA|NA|TRBJ2-3|TRBV6-2/TRBV6-3|14
TGTGCCAGCAGCCCCAGTTCCAGGACAGATACGCAGTATTTT
CASSPSSRTDTQYF
>many|NA|TRBJ1-3|TRBV20-1|14
TGCAGTGCTAGAGGGCTACCCTCTGGAAACACCATATATTTT
CSARGLPSGNTIYF
>many|NA|TRBJ2-1|TRBV3-1|14
TGTGCCAGCAGCCAAGAGGCTACGTACAATGAGCAGTTCTTC
CASSQEATYNEQFF
>few|NA|TRBJ2-1|TRBV9|13
TGTGCCAGCAGCGTATTAGACGACAATGAGCAGTTCTTC
CASSVLDDNEQFF
>few|NA|TRBJ2-7|TRBV5-6|15
TGTGCCAGCAGCTTTGAACAGGTCGGAAATTACGAGCAGTACTTC
CASSFEQVGNYEQYF